Following are 7 T cell receptor beta chains from one sample sequenced in a study of cytomegalovirus exposure and HLA in healthy donors. The PCR used 60 Vbeta and 13 Jbeta primers. Some clones are missing from TCRdb's copy, which holds only in-frame ones; the method was immunoSEQ multiplex PCR. The sample includes about 130,000 clones, almost 80% of them seen just once. The sequenced material came from PBMCs. These receptor sequences come from a female donor in good health and CMV-seronegative.

J is TRBJ2-6 and V is TRBV9, with D perhaps matching TRBD1 (5 bases). The CDR3 covers 19 residues. Deletions cut 2 bases from V and 0 bases from J, with 18 bases between. Germline loops: CDR1 SGDLS, CDR2 YYNGEE. The CDR3 sequence is CASSVGLRASSSGANVLTF. CDR3 DNA: TGTGCCAGCAGCGTGGGGCTTAGGGCCTCGAGCTCTGGGGCCAACGTCCTGACTTTC.

This clone occurred a few times. The CDR3 DNA is TGTGCCAGAAGCTTAGCGCGCGGTGGAAGCAATCAGCCCCAGCATTTT. It yields the protein CARSLARGGSNQPQHF. The chain links TRBV7-5 to TRBJ1-5. TRBV7-5 counts as a pseudogene. This CDR3 is 16 amino acids long.

The V gene is TRBV11-2, the J gene TRBJ2-7, with D perhaps matching TRBD1 (5 bases). The V and J ends lost 3 bases and 0 bases respectively, with 12 bases between them. CDR3 length: 15 residues. The germline CDR1 and CDR2 sequences are SGHAT and FQNNGV. As DNA, the CDR3 is TGTGCCAGCAGCTTTGGTAGCCAGGGCTCCTACGAGCAGTACTTC. It yields the protein CASSFGSQGSYEQYF.

A few counts support this clone. The rearrangement links TRBV15 to TRBJ1-5, with D perhaps matching TRBD1 (6 bases). This CDR3 has 15 amino acids. Between the trimmed V and J ends, which lost 0 bases and 4 bases, there was a span of 10 bases. Germline loops: CDR1 LNHNV, CDR2 YYDKDF (reference sequence). In nucleotides, the CDR3 is TGTGCCACCAGCAGAGATCCTCAGGGGAATCAGCCCCAGCATTTT. This sequence encodes CATSRDPQGNQPQHF. The whole variable domain, filled in from reference TRBV15 and TRBJ1-5, reads DAMVIQNPRYQVTQFGKPVTLSCSQTLNHNVMYWYQQKSSQAPKLLFHYYDKDFNNEADTPDNFQSRRPNTSFCFLDIRSPGLGDTAMYLCATSRDPQGNQPQHFGDGTRLSIL.

This clone is a singleton in its sample. The gene calls are TRBV11-2 and TRBJ2-1; D remains ambiguous. V lost 5 bases to trimming and J lost 9 bases, with 8 bases between them. The CDR3 spans 11 residues. The germline V gene has CDR1 SGHAT and CDR2 FQNNGV. The chain's CDR3 is CASSPGGEQFF. The CDR3 bases are TGTGCCAGCAGCCCCGGTGGTGAGCAGTTCTTC.

This clone showed up just a few times. V usage is TRBV2 and J usage is TRBJ2-2; perhaps TRBD1 as D (5 bases). The CDR3 spans 14 residues. V dropped 1 base and J dropped 6 bases, with 9 bases sitting between them. Germline CDR1 is SNHLY and CDR2 is FYNNEI. The CDR3 region has the DNA TGTGCCAGCAGTGAAGGGGGCGCATCCGGGGAGCTGTTTTTT. Its translation: CASSEGGASGELFF.

The CDR3 region has the DNA TGTGCCAGCAGACCACAGGGGGCTTCGCGGGAGTTATCCTACGAGCAGTACTTC. Protein sequence: CASRPQGASRELSYEQYF. The V call is TRBV7-2, the J call TRBJ2-7, with TRBD1 identical over 9 bases. Germline V CDR1 and CDR2: SGHTA, FQGNSA. This CDR3 contains 18 residues. V dropped 6 bases and J dropped 1; count of bases not matched to a gene: 16.